Shown below are 18 T cell receptor beta chains from a single sample sequenced in a study of identical twins. Each CDR3 protein gets one entry after TCRdb re-called the 5' RACE reads with MiXCR. The sample includes a few hundred thousand distinct CDR3 sequences, roughly 13% of them seen just once. This sample also appeared in a second study, on yellow fever vaccine responses in identical twins.

The source material was CD4+ T cells sorted from blood. These receptors were obtained from a woman between 18 and 29 years old in good health.

The V and J genes are TRBV28 and TRBJ1-6; no definite D call. With 5 bases removed from V and 6 bases from J, the gap between germline ends came to 11 bases. The CDR3 has 14 residues. Germline lookup yields CDR1 MDHEN and CDR2 SYDVKM. The CDR3 reads CASSRGEINSPLHF. CDR3 DNA sequence: TGTGCCAGCAGTCGCGGAGAAATTAATTCACCCCTCCACTTT.

V and J are TRBV12-3 or TRBV12-4 and TRBJ2-4; 10 bases agree with TRBD2. CDR3 size: 12 residues. V was clipped by 5 bases and J by 9 bases; unmatched bases: 1. In nucleotides, the CDR3 is TGTGCCAGCAGTAGCGGGGGGGGCATTCAGTACTTC. This codes for CASSSGGGIQYF.

The chain is built from TRBV3-1 and TRBJ2-2; 7 bases match TRBD2. Germline V lookup: CDR1 LGHDT, CDR2 YNNKEL (reference sequence). The CDR3 is 16 residues long. The junction had 4 bases not matched to a gene; V was cut back by 3 bases and J by 0 bases. CDR3 region: CASSQRRGTNTGELFF. The CDR3 nucleotides are TGTGCCAGCAGCCAGAGGCGGGGGACGAACACCGGGGAGCTGTTTTTT.

In DNA form, the CDR3 reads TGTGCCATCAGCGGAGGGGTAACTGGGGCCAACGTCCTGACTTTC. It translates to CAISGGVTGANVLTF. The chain couples TRBV10-3 to TRBJ2-6, with D possibly being TRBD2 (6 bases). The CDR3 sequence is 15 residues long. The germline gives CDR1 ENHRY, CDR2 SYGVKD. Trimming took off 6 bases at V and 2 bases at J, with 11 bases between the two ends.

This clonotype was observed a handful of times. The CDR3 sequence is CASRSGQGLYEQYF. The CDR3 DNA follows: TGTGCCAGCAGGTCGGGACAGGGGCTTTACGAGCAGTACTTC. This chain links TRBV12-3 or TRBV12-4 with TRBJ2-7; TRBD1 matches 10 bases. The CDR3 totals 14 residues. V was clipped by 6 bases and J by 4 bases; unmatched bases: 6.

The chain combines TRBV9 with TRBJ1-5; no reliable D call. Germline values: CDR1 SGDLS, CDR2 YYNGEE. The CDR3 length is 13 residues. V shed 0 bases and J shed 5 bases, with 6 bases lying between them. In DNA form, the CDR3 reads TGTGCCAGCAGCGTAGGGGTGGATCAGCCCCAGCATTTT. It codes for CASSVGVDQPQHF.

This clonotype was seen at least ten times. The chain employs TRBV7-9 and TRBJ1-3; tentative D call: TRBD1 (6 bases). The germline CDR1 and CDR2 sequences are SEHNR and FQNEAQ (reference sequence). Trimming took 6 bases from V and 4 from J, leaving 13 bases between them. The CDR3 has 14 amino acids. This CDR3 reads CASRPQGLGNTIYF. CDR3 bases: TGTGCCAGCAGACCACAGGGACTCGGAAACACCATATATTTT.

J is TRBJ2-1 and V is TRBV7-2; 11 nucleotides agree with TRBD1. The length of the CDR3 is 15 residues. V lost 5 bases to trimming and J lost 4 bases; unmatched junction nucleotides: 4. CDR1 and CDR2 from the germline V gene are SGHTA and FQGNSA. This CDR3 is CASSGQGAEYNEQFF. For the CDR3, the DNA is TGTGCCAGCAGCGGACAGGGGGCTGAGTACAATGAGCAGTTCTTC.

The sample holds a few counts of this clonotype. The V call is TRBV6-5, the J call TRBJ2-1; possible D gene TRBD1, 5 bases. The germline V and J ends were trimmed by 6 bases and 0 bases, with 15 bases remaining between them. The CDR3 contains 16 residues. Germline V gives CDR1 MNHEY, CDR2 SVGAGI. DNA for the CDR3: TGTGCCAGCAGCTATGACAGACCCTCCTCCTACAATGAGCAGTTCTTC. As protein: CASSYDRPSSYNEQFF.

The chain carries TRBV7-9 and TRBJ2-7; tentative D call: TRBD1 (5 bases). This CDR3 region has 15 residues. Per germline, CDR1 SEHNR and CDR2 FQNEAQ (reference sequence). The germline V and J ends were trimmed by 0 bases and 0 bases, with 9 bases remaining between them. The CDR3 nucleotides read TGTGCCAGCAGCTTAGCGGGGCTCGACTCCTACGAGCAGTACTTC. As protein: CASSLAGLDSYEQYF.

This clonotype was counted only a few times. The V gene is TRBV28, the J gene TRBJ2-1; D not resolved. Per the germline V gene, CDR1 is MDHEN and CDR2 is SYDVKM. The ends were cut back, 3 bases at V and 10 bases at J, with 16 bases in the middle. This CDR3 contains 14 residues. CDR3 coding DNA: TGTGCCAGCAGTTTTTCTGCCACGGGTGGGGAGCAGTTCTTC. Translated, it gives CASSFSATGGEQFF. The variable domain in full, with the rest retrieved from reference TRBV28 and TRBJ2-1, is DVKVTQSSRYLVKRTGEKVFLECVQDMDHENMFWYRQDPGLGLRLIYFSYDVKMKEKGDIPEGYSVSREKKERFSLILESASTNQTSMYLCASSFSATGGEQFFGPGTRLTVL.

The CDR3 region is CSARDLDNRVNEQYF. CDR3 sequence (DNA): TGCAGTGCTAGAGATCTTGATAACAGGGTTAACGAGCAGTACTTC. This chain joins TRBV20-1 and TRBJ2-7; D is perhaps TRBD1 (6 bases). Trimming left V 0 bases short and J 5 bases short, with 17 bases between. Germline CDR1 reads DFQATT; CDR2 reads SNEGSKA (reference sequence). CDR3 length: 15 residues.

The CDR3 region is CASSLGRLYGYTF. The CDR3, as DNA: TGTGCCAGCAGCTTAGGCCGCCTCTATGGCTACACCTTC. The chain employs TRBV7-8 and TRBJ1-2; no clear D gene. CDR3 length: 13 amino acids. From germline, CDR1 is SGHVS and CDR2 FQNEAQ. Trimming cost V 1 base and J 4 bases, with 7 bases left between them.

This clonotype was detected a few times. This chain uses TRBV20-1 with TRBJ2-1; the D gene is possibly TRBD2 (5 bases). The CDR3 spans 13 residues. V was cut by 2 bases and J by 7 bases, with 12 bases left in between. Germline-derived CDR1 and CDR2 are DFQATT and SNEGSKA (reference sequence). The CDR3 sequence is CSARRDQRNEQFF. The CDR3 DNA reads TGCAGTGCTAGACGGGATCAGAGAAATGAGCAGTTCTTC.

This clonotype was seen a few times. The chain links TRBV15 to TRBJ2-7; tentative D call: TRBD2 (5 bases). Trimming pared 1 base from V and 2 bases from J, leaving 6 bases between. The CDR3 loop spans 13 amino acids. Germline V gives CDR1 LNHNV, CDR2 YYDKDF (reference sequence). CDR3 amino acids: CATSRVGTYEQYF. CDR3 in DNA: TGTGCCACCAGCAGAGTCGGGACCTACGAGCAGTACTTC.

This clonotype was detected a few times. The V call is TRBV10-3, the J call TRBJ2-4; D ambiguous. Germline CDR1 is ENHRY and CDR2 is SYGVKD. This CDR3 is built from 14 residues. The V end lost 3 bases, the J end lost 3 bases, and 9 bases lay between the germline ends. The CDR3 loop is CAISEPVGKNIQYF. The CDR3 DNA reads as TGTGCCATCAGTGAACCAGTAGGCAAAAACATTCAGTACTTC.

The chain has TRBV29-1 and TRBJ2-5; weak D call: TRBD2 (6 bases). The CDR3 runs 14 residues. Trimming cost V 3 bases and J 2 bases, with 13 bases left between them. Germline V gene data show CDR1 as SQVTM and CDR2 as ANQGSEA. For the CDR3, the DNA is TGCAGCGTTGATGTACGCGGGGCACAAGAGACCCAGTACTTC. This encodes CSVDVRGAQETQYF.

This clonotype was seen a few times. This chain joins TRBV5-1 and TRBJ1-4; no reliable D call. The V and J ends lost 2 bases and 3 bases respectively, with 14 bases between them. Germline V gene data show CDR1 as SGHRS and CDR2 as YFSETQ. The CDR3 is 16 residues long. The CDR3: CASSFQPLVANEKLFF. CDR3 nucleotides: TGCGCCAGCAGCTTCCAGCCTTTGGTAGCTAATGAAAAACTGTTTTTT.